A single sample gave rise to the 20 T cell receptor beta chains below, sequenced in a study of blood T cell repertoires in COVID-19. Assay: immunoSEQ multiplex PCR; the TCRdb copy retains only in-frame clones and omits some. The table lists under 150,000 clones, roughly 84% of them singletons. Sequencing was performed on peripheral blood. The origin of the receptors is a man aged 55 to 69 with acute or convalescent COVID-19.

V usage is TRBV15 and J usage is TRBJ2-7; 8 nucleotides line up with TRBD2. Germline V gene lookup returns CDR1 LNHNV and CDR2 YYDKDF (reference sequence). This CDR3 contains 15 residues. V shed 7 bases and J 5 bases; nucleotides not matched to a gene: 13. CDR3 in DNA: TGTGCCACCACCCATCGGGGACTAGGTTTTAACGAGCAGTACTTC. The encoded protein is CATTHRGLGFNEQYF.

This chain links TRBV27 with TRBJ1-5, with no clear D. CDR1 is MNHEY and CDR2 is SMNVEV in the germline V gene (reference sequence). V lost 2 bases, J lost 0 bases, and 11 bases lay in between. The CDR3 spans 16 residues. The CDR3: CASSLGPPPSNQPQHF. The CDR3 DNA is TGTGCCAGCAGTTTAGGGCCACCCCCTAGCAATCAGCCCCAGCATTTT.

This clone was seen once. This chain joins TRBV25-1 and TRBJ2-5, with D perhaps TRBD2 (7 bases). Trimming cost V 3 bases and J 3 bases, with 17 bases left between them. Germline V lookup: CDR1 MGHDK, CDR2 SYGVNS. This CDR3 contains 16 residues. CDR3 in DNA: TGTGCCAGCAGTGACCCCGGGAAGGGGGGGGAAGAGACCCAGTACTTC. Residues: CASSDPGKGGEETQYF.

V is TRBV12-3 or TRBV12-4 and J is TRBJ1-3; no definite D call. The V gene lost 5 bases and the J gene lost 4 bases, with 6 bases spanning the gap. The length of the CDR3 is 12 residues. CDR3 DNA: TGTGCCAGCAGTCCCTCCGGAAACACCATATATTTT. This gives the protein CASSPSGNTIYF.

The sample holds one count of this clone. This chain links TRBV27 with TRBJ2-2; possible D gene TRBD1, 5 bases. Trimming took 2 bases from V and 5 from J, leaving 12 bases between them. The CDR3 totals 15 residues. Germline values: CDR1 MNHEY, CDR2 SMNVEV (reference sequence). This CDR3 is CASSLRQLVTGELFF. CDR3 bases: TGTGCCAGCAGTTTACGACAGTTGGTAACCGGGGAGCTGTTTTTT.

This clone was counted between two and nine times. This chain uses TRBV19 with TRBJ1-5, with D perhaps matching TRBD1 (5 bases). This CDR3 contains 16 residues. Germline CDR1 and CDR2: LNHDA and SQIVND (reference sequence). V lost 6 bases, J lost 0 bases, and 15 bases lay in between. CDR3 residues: CASRDRHIDSNQPQHF. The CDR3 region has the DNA TGTGCCAGTAGAGACAGACATATTGATAGCAATCAGCCCCAGCATTTT.

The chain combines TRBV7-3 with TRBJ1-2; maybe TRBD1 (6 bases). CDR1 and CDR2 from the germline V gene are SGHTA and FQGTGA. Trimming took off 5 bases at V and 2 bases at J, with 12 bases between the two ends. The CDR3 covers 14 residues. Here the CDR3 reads CASSPTGLNYGYTF. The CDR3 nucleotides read TGTGCCAGCAGCCCGACAGGACTCAACTATGGCTACACCTTC.

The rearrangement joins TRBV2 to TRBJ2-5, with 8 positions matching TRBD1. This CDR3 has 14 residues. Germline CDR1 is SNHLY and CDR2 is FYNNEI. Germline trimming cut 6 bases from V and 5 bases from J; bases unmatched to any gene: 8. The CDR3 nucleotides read TGTGCCAGCAGGGACAGGGAGTCGAGTGAGACCCAGTACTTC. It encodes CASRDRESSETQYF.

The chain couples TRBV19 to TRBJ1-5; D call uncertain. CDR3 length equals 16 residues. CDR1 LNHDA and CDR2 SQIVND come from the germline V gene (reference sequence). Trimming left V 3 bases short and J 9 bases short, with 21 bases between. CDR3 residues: CASSISKAVGARPQHF. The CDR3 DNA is TGTGCCAGTAGTATCTCCAAGGCCGTGGGCGCACGGCCCCAGCATTTT.

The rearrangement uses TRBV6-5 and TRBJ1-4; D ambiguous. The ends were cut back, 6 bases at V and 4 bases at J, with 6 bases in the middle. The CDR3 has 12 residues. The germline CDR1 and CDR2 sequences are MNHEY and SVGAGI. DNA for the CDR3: TGTGCCAGCAGCCCGGTTAATGAAAAACTGTTTTTT. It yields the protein CASSPVNEKLFF.

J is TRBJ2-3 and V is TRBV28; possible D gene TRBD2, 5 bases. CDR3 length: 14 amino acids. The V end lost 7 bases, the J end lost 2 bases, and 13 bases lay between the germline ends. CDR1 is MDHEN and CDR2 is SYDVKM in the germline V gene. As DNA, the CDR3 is TGTGCCAGCACCTTCGAGAGGGTCACAGATACGCAGTATTTT. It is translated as CASTFERVTDTQYF.

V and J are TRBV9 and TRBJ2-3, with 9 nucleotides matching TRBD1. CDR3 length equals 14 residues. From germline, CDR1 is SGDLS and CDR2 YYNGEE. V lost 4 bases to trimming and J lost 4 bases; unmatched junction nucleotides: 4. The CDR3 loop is CASSLRTGADTQYF. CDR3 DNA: TGTGCCAGCAGCCTTCGGACAGGGGCAGATACGCAGTATTTT.

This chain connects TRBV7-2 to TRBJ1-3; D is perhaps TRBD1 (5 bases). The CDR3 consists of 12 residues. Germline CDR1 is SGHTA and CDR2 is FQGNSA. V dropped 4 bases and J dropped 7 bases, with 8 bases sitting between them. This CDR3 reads CASSWGRNTIYF. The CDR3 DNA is TGTGCCAGCAGCTGGGGGAGGAACACCATATATTTT.

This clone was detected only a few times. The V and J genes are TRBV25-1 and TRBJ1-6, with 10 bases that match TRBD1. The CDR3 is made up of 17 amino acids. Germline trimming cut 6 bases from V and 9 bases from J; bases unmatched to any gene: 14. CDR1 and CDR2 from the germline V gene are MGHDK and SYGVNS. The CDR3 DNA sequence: TGTGCCAGCAGCCTGGGACAGGGGACAATTTTTGGTTCACCCCTCCACTTT. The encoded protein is CASSLGQGTIFGSPLHF. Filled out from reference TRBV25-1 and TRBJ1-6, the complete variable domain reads EADIYQTPRYLVIGTGKKITLECSQTMGHDKMYWYQQDPGMELHLIHYSYGVNSTEKGDLSSESTVSRIRTEHFPLTLESARPSHTSQYLCASSLGQGTIFGSPLHFGNGTRLTVT.

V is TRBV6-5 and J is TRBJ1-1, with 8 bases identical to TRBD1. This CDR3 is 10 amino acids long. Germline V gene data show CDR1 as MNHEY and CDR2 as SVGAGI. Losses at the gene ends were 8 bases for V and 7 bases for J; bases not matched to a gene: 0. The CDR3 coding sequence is TGTGCCAGCGGGACAGGTGAAGCTTTCTTT. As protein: CASGTGEAFF.

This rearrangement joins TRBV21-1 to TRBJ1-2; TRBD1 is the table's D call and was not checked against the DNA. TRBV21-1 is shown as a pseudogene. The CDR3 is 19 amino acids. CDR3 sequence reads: CASSKVAKYRASNNYGYTF. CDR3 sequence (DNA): TGTGCCAGCAGCAAAGTGGCCAAGTACAGGGCATCCAATAACTATGGCTACACCTTC.

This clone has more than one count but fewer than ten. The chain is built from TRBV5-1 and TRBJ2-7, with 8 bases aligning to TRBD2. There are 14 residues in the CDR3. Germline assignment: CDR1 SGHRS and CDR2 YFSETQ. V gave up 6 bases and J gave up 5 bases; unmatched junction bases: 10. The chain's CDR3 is CASTPAGGNHEQYF. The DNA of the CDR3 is TGCGCCAGCACCCCGGCGGGGGGAAATCACGAGCAGTACTTC.

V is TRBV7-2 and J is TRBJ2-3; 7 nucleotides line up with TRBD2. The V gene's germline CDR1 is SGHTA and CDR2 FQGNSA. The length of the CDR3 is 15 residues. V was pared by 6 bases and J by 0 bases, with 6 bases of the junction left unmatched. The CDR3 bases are TGTGCCAGCAGTCCAGGGACTACTAGCACAGATACGCAGTATTTT. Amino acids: CASSPGTTSTDTQYF.

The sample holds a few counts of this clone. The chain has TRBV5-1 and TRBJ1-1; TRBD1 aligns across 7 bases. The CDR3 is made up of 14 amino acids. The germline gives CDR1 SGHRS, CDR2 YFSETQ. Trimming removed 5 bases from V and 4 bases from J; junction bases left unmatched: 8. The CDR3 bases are TGCGCCAGCAGTCCCGGGGGACAGAGCACTGAAGCTTTCTTT. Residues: CASSPGGQSTEAFF.

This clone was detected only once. The CDR3 is CASSLGQGAYNEKLFF. The CDR3 DNA reads as TGTGCCAGCAGCTTAGGACAGGGGGCGTATAATGAAAAACTGTTTTTT. This chain uses TRBV7-2 with TRBJ1-4, with 10 bases identical to TRBD1. This CDR3 comprises 16 residues. The J segment lost 4 bases and the V segment lost 1 base, leaving 3 bases of the junction unmatched. Germline V lookup: CDR1 SGHTA, CDR2 FQGNSA.